This TCR beta chain was sequenced in a study of T cell responses to AZD1222 COVID-19 vaccine. Study-level results: All repertoire sampling was performed exclusively after the peak T cell response.

The CDR3 loop spans 15 amino acids. The germline V gene encodes CDR1 SGHRS and CDR2 YFSETQ. Trimming at V came to 0 bases and at J to 8 bases, leaving 7 bases not matched to a gene. Assay used: immunoSEQ multiplex PCR; TCRdb lists only in-frame clones, some missing. The sample consists of fewer than 150,000 clones, roughly 91% of them appearing once. This clone was recorded once. The antigen is unknown. The TCR sequence derives from an adult who received the AZD1222 COVID-19 vaccine. The specimen was peripheral blood, collected 28 days after the second AZD1222 dose. This chain links TRBV5-1 with TRBJ2-1; 8 bases are shared with TRBD1. CDR3: CASSLGAGGRDEQFF. CDR3 nucleotide sequence: TGCGCCAGCAGCTTGGGGGCAGGGGGCAGAGATGAGCAGTTCTTC.